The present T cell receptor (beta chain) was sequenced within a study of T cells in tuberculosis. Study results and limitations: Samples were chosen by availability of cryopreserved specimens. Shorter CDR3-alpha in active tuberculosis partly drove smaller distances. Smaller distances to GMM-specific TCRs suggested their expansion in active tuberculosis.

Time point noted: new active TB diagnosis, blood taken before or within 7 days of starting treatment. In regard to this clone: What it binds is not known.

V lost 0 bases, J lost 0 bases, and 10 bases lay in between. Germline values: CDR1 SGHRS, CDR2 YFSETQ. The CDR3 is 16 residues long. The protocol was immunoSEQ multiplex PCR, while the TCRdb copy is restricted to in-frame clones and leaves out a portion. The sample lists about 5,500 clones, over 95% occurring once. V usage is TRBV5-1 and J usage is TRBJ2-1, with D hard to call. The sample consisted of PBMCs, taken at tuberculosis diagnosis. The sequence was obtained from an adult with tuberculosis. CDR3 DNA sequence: TGCGCCAGCAGCTTGGGGCAGGCGAGCTCCTACAATGAGCAGTTCTTC. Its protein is CASSLGQASSYNEQFF. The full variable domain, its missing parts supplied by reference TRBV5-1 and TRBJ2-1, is KAGVTQTPRYLIKTRGQQVTLSCSPISGHRSVSWYQQTPGQGLQFLFEYFSETQRNKGNFPGRFSGRQFSNSRSEMNVSTLELGDSALYLCASSLGQASSYNEQFFGPGTRLTVL.